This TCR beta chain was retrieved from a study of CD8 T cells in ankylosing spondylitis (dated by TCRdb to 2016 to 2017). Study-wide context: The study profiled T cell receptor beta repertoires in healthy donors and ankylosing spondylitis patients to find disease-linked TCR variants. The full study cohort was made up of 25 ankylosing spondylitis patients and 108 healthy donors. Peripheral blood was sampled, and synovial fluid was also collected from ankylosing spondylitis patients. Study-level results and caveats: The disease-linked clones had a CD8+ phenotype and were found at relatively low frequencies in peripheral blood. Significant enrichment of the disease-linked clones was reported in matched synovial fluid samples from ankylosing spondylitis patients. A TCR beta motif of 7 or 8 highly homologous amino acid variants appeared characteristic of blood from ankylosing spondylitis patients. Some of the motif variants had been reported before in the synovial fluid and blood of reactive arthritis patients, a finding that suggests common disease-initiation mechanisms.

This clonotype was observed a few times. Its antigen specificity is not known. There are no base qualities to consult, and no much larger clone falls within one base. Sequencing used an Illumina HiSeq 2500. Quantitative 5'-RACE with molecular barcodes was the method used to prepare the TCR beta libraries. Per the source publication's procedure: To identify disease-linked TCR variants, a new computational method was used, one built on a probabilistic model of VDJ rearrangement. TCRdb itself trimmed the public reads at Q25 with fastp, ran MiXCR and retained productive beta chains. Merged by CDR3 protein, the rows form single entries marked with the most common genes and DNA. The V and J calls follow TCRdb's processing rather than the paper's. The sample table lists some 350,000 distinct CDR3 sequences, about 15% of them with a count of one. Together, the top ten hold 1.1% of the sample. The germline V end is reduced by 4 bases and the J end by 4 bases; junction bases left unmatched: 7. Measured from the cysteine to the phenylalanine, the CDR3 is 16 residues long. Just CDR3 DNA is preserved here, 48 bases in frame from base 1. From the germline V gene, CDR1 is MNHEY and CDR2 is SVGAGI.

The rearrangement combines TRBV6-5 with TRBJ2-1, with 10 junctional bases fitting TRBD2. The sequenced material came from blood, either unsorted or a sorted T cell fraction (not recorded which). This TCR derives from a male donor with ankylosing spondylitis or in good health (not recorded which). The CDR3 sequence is CASSFTGLASYNEQFF. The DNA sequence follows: TGTGCCAGCAGTTTCACGGGACTAGCGTCGTACAATGAGCAGTTCTTC.